Shown below are 10 T cell receptor beta chains from a single sample sequenced in a study of cytomegalovirus exposure and HLA in healthy donors. This table comes from immunoSEQ multiplex PCR, and its TCRdb copy is limited to in-frame clones, with some not included. The sample contains under 150,000 clones, approximately 86% of which appear only once. The sequencing input was PBMCs. The receptor source for this set is a man in his late teens or twenties in good health and CMV-seropositive.

The V call is TRBV29-1, the J call TRBJ1-1; the D gene is possibly TRBD1 (5 bases). Germline V gene sequence: CDR1 SQVTM, CDR2 ANQGSEA. Trimming pared 7 bases from V and 1 base from J, leaving 13 bases between. There are 13 residues in the CDR3. In nucleotides, the CDR3 is TGCAGCGCCGAAAGGACACCGAACACTGAAGCTTTCTTT. The encoded protein is CSAERTPNTEAFF.

To note about this clone: Other DNA sequences in the sample encode the same CDR3. This chain uses TRBV29-1 with TRBJ2-5; TRBD1 is a possible D gene (5 bases). CDR1 and CDR2 from the germline V gene are SQVTM and ANQGSEA. The CDR3 spans 12 residues. V gave up 4 bases and J gave up 2 bases, with 8 bases separating them. CDR3 nucleotides: TGCAGCGTTGGACAGCCTCAAGAGACCCAGTACTTC. Protein sequence: CSVGQPQETQYF.

The chain carries TRBV2 and TRBJ1-1, with 8 bases matching TRBD1. CDR3 size: 15 residues. J was trimmed by 1 base and V by 7 bases; bases with no gene match: 8. The V gene's germline CDR1 is SNHLY and CDR2 FYNNEI. The CDR3 loop reads CASTFKTGANTEAFF. CDR3 coding DNA: TGTGCCAGCACCTTTAAGACAGGGGCGAACACTGAAGCTTTCTTT.

The rearrangement uses TRBV5-4 and TRBJ1-2; 11 bases align to TRBD1. This CDR3 contains 13 residues. Germline CDR1 is SGHNT and CDR2 is YYREEE (reference sequence). The J segment lost 8 bases and the V segment lost 3 bases, leaving 3 bases of the junction unmatched. The CDR3: CASSWTGGDGYTF. CDR3 nucleotides: TGTGCCAGCAGCTGGACAGGGGGCGACGGCTACACCTTC. Complete variable domain (other parts from reference TRBV5-4 and TRBJ1-2): ETGVTQSPTHLIKTRGQQVTLRCSSQSGHNTVSWYQQALGQGPQFIFQYYREEENGRGNFPPRFSGLQFPNYSSELNVNALELDDSALYLCASSWTGGDGYTFGSGTRLTVV.

The chain joins TRBV7-9 to TRBJ2-1; 11 bases map to TRBD2. J was trimmed by 6 bases and V by 5 bases; bases with no gene match: 6. The CDR3 is made up of 15 amino acids. CDR1 is SEHNR and CDR2 is FQNEAQ in the germline V gene (reference sequence). Written as DNA, the CDR3 is TGTGCCAGCAGCCTGGGACTAGCGGAGTTCAATGAGCAGTTCTTC. It encodes CASSLGLAEFNEQFF. The variable domain in full, with the rest retrieved from reference TRBV7-9 and TRBJ2-1, is DTGVSQNPRHKITKRGQNVTFRCDPISEHNRLYWYRQTLGQGPEFLTYFQNEAQLEKSRLLSDRFSAERPKGSFSTLEIQRTEQGDSAMYLCASSLGLAEFNEQFFGPGTRLTVL.

The CDR3 region is CASSAGERGLETQYF. The CDR3 DNA reads TGTGCCAGCAGCGCCGGGGAGCGGGGGTTGGAGACCCAGTACTTC. This rearrangement joins TRBV5-4 to TRBJ2-5; 8 nucleotides align to TRBD2. The CDR3 loop spans 15 amino acids. The germline V gene encodes CDR1 SGHNT and CDR2 YYREEE (reference sequence). Germline trimming cut 4 bases from V and 5 bases from J; bases unmatched to any gene: 10.

The gene calls are TRBV7-9 and TRBJ1-2; 8 nucleotides match TRBD1. CDR1 and CDR2 (germline): SEHNR, FQNEAQ (reference sequence). V shed 5 bases, J shed 9 bases, and the junction held 11 bases outside the gene matches. The CDR3 totals 14 residues. The CDR3 DNA is TGTGCCAGCAGCGAGGGACAGGCTGTTTTTAGCTACACCTTC. Protein product: CASSEGQAVFSYTF.

This clone was seen a handful of times. The chain carries TRBV21-1 and TRBJ1-5; TRBD1 is taken as the D call from the table, unchecked against the DNA. TRBV21-1 is termed a pseudogene. The CDR3 has 17 amino acids. CDR3 nucleotide sequence: TGTGCCAGCAGCAAAAGGACAGAGGATTATAGCAATCAGCCCCAGCATTTT. Translated, it gives CASSKRTEDYSNQPQHF.

This clone was observed once. The chain couples TRBV30 to TRBJ2-2; tentative D call: TRBD1 (5 bases). V lost 4 bases to trimming and J lost 6 bases, with 6 bases between them. This CDR3 region has 11 residues. CDR1 is GTSNPN, CDR2 SVGIG, per germline (reference sequence). The CDR3 sequence is CAWKGAGELFF. CDR3 sequence (DNA): TGTGCCTGGAAAGGGGCCGGGGAGCTGTTTTTT. The whole variable domain, filled in from reference TRBV30 and TRBJ2-2, reads SQTIHQWPATLVQPVGSPLSLECTVEGTSNPNLYWYRQAAGRGLQLLFYSVGIGQISSEVPQNLSASRPQDRQFILSSKKLLLSDSGFYLCAWKGAGELFFGEGSRLTVL.

V is TRBV9 and J is TRBJ2-1; D perhaps matches TRBD2 (5 bases). CDR1 and CDR2 from the germline V gene are SGDLS and YYNGEE. CDR3 length equals 14 residues. Trimming pared 0 bases from V and 6 bases from J, leaving 10 bases between. CDR3 DNA sequence: TGTGCCAGCAGCGTAGGTCTAGCAAGCAATGAGCAGTTCTTC. It encodes CASSVGLASNEQFF.